These 19 T cell receptor beta chains share one sample of origin, sequenced in a study of blood T cell repertoires in COVID-19. Method: immunoSEQ multiplex PCR; TCRdb's copy keeps in-frame clones and lacks some. The data hold about 100,000 clones, with approximately 90% observed a single time. Sequenced sample: peripheral blood. The source of these receptors is a man aged 45-60 years with active COVID-19.

Here the CDR3 reads CASSPTRTGDGYTF. DNA of the CDR3: TGTGCCAGCAGCCCCACCCGGACAGGGGATGGCTACACCTTC. This rearrangement joins TRBV7-6 to TRBJ1-2; TRBD1 agrees at 9 bases. With V trimmed by 5 bases and J by 6 bases, 7 bases remained unmatched. The CDR3 length is 14 residues. CDR1 is SGHVS and CDR2 is FNYEAQ in the germline V gene.

The chain joins TRBV4-1 to TRBJ2-3; 7 bases are a match to TRBD1. The CDR3 runs 16 residues. CDR1 and CDR2 from the germline V gene are MGHRA and YSYEKL. The J segment lost 3 bases and the V segment lost 0 bases, leaving 6 bases of the junction unmatched. The CDR3 DNA reads as TGCGCCAGCAGCCAAGATCCTAGGGGGCCGACAGATACGCAGTATTTT. This encodes CASSQDPRGPTDTQYF.

J is TRBJ2-7 and V is TRBV9, with D possibly matching TRBD2 (5 bases). The CDR3 is 15 residues long. Trimming cost V 0 bases and J 2 bases, with 12 bases left between them. Germline V lookup: CDR1 SGDLS, CDR2 YYNGEE. The CDR3 loop reads CASSVGLASPYEQYF. CDR3 in DNA: TGTGCCAGCAGCGTAGGCCTAGCATCTCCCTACGAGCAGTACTTC.

A note on this clone: Given the absence of the conserved phenylalanine or tryptophan at the CDR3 end, a read error is likely. No DNA is shown, since the ends of the CDR3 on it are uncertain; the CDR3 is the one TCRdb lists. The rearrangement joins TRBV28 to TRBJ1-4. The germline V gene encodes CDR1 MDHEN and CDR2 SYDVKM. Inclusive of both ends, the CDR3 amounts to 11 amino acids. The CDR3 loop is CASSSRGTTRL.

Concerning this clone itself: The same CDR3 also results from other DNA sequences found in this sample. The CDR3 sequence: CASSIAGNQPQHF. CDR3 in DNA: TGTGCCAGTAGTATAGCGGGCAATCAGCCCCAGCATTTT. The V call is TRBV19, the J call TRBJ1-5; no definite D call. The CDR3 consists of 13 residues. Germline lookup yields CDR1 LNHDA and CDR2 SQIVND (reference sequence). Between the trimmed V and J ends, which lost 1 base and 2 bases, there was a span of 3 bases.

The chain combines TRBV23-1 with TRBJ2-2; a possible D gene is TRBD2 (5 bases). TRBV23-1 is given ORF status, its function remaining uncertain. The V and J ends lost 6 bases and 2 bases respectively, with 16 bases between them. The CDR3 contains 16 residues. CDR3 nucleotides: TGCGCCAGCAGCCTATATACTAGAGACAACACCGGGGAGCTGTTTTTT. Translating it yields CASSLYTRDNTGELFF.

This chain connects TRBV29-1 to TRBJ2-7; 12 bases are shared with TRBD2. Trimming cost V 0 bases and J 11 bases; bases outside gene matches: 14. Germline V CDR1 and CDR2: SQVTM, ANQGSEA. This CDR3 has 16 amino acids. The CDR3 protein is CSVEDLLAGGPPQEYV. The CDR3 coding sequence is TGCAGCGTTGAAGATCTCCTAGCGGGAGGGCCCCCCCAGGAGTACGTC.

The chain joins TRBV9 to TRBJ2-2; perhaps TRBD2 as D (6 bases). Deletions cut 4 bases from V and 8 bases from J, with 15 bases between. The CDR3 contains 14 residues. The germline gives CDR1 SGDLS, CDR2 YYNGEE. CDR3 sequence reads: CASSSQLAMGELFF. The CDR3 coding sequence is TGTGCCAGCAGCTCCCAACTAGCAATGGGGGAGCTGTTTTTT.

This rearrangement joins TRBV9 to TRBJ1-1; weak D call: TRBD1 (5 bases). The V and J ends lost 3 bases and 5 bases respectively, with 23 bases between them. The CDR3 runs to 17 residues. The germline gives CDR1 SGDLS, CDR2 YYNGEE. The DNA of the CDR3 is TGTGCCAGCAGCGCCTCTCCGGGGGAGGGGTCTCGGACTGAAGCTTTCTTT. Translated: CASSASPGEGSRTEAFF.

The table lists this clone with a count of one. The chain has TRBV6-1 and TRBJ1-4, with a weak D call TRBD1 (5 bases). V was pared by 3 bases and J by 6 bases, with 11 bases between. Per the germline V gene, CDR1 is MNHNS and CDR2 is SASEGT. The CDR3 consists of 14 residues. CDR3 amino acids: CASSDNGGHEKLFF. CDR3 DNA sequence: TGTGCCAGCAGTGATAACGGGGGACATGAAAAACTGTTTTTT.

The rearrangement links TRBV27 to TRBJ2-3, with a possible D match to TRBD2 (5 bases). The CDR3 has 13 residues. Germline assignment: CDR1 MNHEY and CDR2 SMNVEV (reference sequence). Trimming took 4 bases from V and 0 from J, leaving 5 bases between them. The CDR3 loop reads CASSWESTDTQYF. The DNA for the CDR3 is TGTGCCAGCAGTTGGGAGAGCACAGATACGCAGTATTTT.

The chain has TRBV7-9 and TRBJ2-2; possible D gene TRBD1, 5 bases. Trimming stripped 1 base from V and 6 bases from J, with 6 bases between. Germline values: CDR1 SEHNR, CDR2 FQNEAQ (reference sequence). The length of the CDR3 is 13 residues. The CDR3 sequence is CASSLEGSGELFF. The DNA of the CDR3 is TGTGCCAGCAGCTTAGAGGGGTCCGGGGAGCTGTTTTTT.

This clone has just one count. This chain links TRBV4-1 with TRBJ2-3, with 8 bases matching TRBD2. In germline, CDR1 is MGHRA, CDR2 YSYEKL. V lost 0 bases, J lost 4 bases, and 15 bases stayed unmatched. The CDR3 extends over 19 amino acids. The CDR3 region has the DNA TGCGCCAGCAGCCAAGAACGTCTGGGTACCGGGGGGGCCCCAGATACGCAGTATTTT. This codes for CASSQERLGTGGAPDTQYF.

The chain uses TRBV28 and TRBJ2-7, with 8 bases aligning to TRBD1. J gave up 3 bases and V 1 base, and 5 bases lay outside the gene matches. Germline CDR1 is MDHEN and CDR2 is SYDVKM. This CDR3 has 15 amino acids. The CDR3 protein is CASSLLRTGFYEQYV. The CDR3 nucleotides read TGTGCCAGCAGTTTATTAAGGACAGGGTTCTACGAGCAGTACGTC.

The chain is built from TRBV7-9 and TRBJ2-3; no firm D call. Germline V gene data show CDR1 as SEHNR and CDR2 as FQNEAQ (reference sequence). This CDR3 contains 14 residues. The germline V and J ends were trimmed by 3 bases and 2 bases, with 9 bases remaining between them. CDR3 nucleotides: TGTGCCAGCAGCTTGACATCAGACACAGATACGCAGTATTTT. As protein: CASSLTSDTDTQYF. The variable domain in full, completed from reference TRBV7-9 and TRBJ2-3, reads DTGVSQNPRHKITKRGQNVTFRCDPISEHNRLYWYRQTLGQGPEFLTYFQNEAQLEKSRLLSDRFSAERPKGSFSTLEIQRTEQGDSAMYLCASSLTSDTDTQYFGPGTRLTVL.

This sequence joins TRBV11-2 and TRBJ2-7; a weak D match, TRBD1 (5 bases). The germline V gene has CDR1 SGHAT and CDR2 FQNNGV. Trimming removed 4 bases at V and 3 bases at J, with 10 bases between. This CDR3 is 13 amino acids long. DNA for the CDR3: TGTGCCAGCAGCTCCCTACAGGACTACGAGCAGTACTTC. Its protein is CASSSLQDYEQYF.

The chain carries TRBV2 and TRBJ1-4; D gene ambiguous. CDR3 length equals 15 residues. V was trimmed by 6 bases and J by 0 bases, leaving 11 bases between them. Germline CDR1 reads SNHLY; CDR2 reads FYNNEI. CDR3 sequence reads: CASRKEVATNEKLFF. The DNA for the CDR3 is TGTGCCAGCAGAAAAGAAGTAGCAACTAATGAAAAACTGTTTTTT. Full variable domain (missing parts from reference TRBV2 and TRBJ1-4): EPEVTQTPSHQVTQMGQEVILRCVPISNHLYFYWYRQILGQKVEFLVSFYNNEISEKSEIFDDQFSVERPDGSNFTLKIRSTKLEDSAMYFCASRKEVATNEKLFFGSGTQLSVL.

The chain uses TRBV5-1 and TRBJ2-5, with 8 bases fitting TRBD2. From germline, CDR1 is SGHRS and CDR2 YFSETQ. J was trimmed by 5 bases and V by 7 bases; bases with no gene match: 16. This CDR3 comprises 16 residues. The DNA of the CDR3 is TGCGCCAGCTCTCCGGTCGGAGCGGGGGTTCGTGAGACCCAGTACTTC. Protein: CASSPVGAGVRETQYF.

The chain combines TRBV19 with TRBJ1-5, with 10 bases identical to TRBD1. Germline CDR1 is LNHDA and CDR2 is SQIVND (reference sequence). With V trimmed by 7 bases and J by 6 bases, 9 bases remained unmatched. The CDR3 contains 15 residues. The CDR3 sequence: CASMGGQGTAQPQHF. Written as DNA, the CDR3 is TGTGCCAGTATGGGGGGACAGGGGACAGCTCAGCCCCAGCATTTT.